Below are 32 T cell receptor beta chains sequenced from a single sample in a study of blood T cell repertoires in COVID-19. This table comes from immunoSEQ multiplex PCR, and its TCRdb copy is limited to in-frame clones, with some not included. The sample includes 290,000 or so clones, approximately 89% of them seen just once. Specimen: PBMCs or T cells enriched from blood (not recorded which). The receptors originated from a woman aged 18-29 years who had recovered from COVID-19.

V is TRBV19 and J is TRBJ1-5; TRBD1 matches at 8 bases. The V gene's germline CDR1 is LNHDA and CDR2 SQIVND (reference sequence). There are 13 residues in the CDR3. V lost 8 bases, J lost 5 bases, and 5 bases stayed unmatched. CDR3 coding DNA: TGTGCCAGTTCGACAGGGGTATATCAGCCCCAGCATTTT. It codes for CASSTGVYQPQHF. The full variable domain, in which reference TRBV19 and TRBJ1-5 provide the parts outside the CDR3, is DGGITQSPKYLFRKEGQNVTLSCEQNLNHDAMYWYRQDPGQGLRLIYYSQIVNDFQKGDIAEGYSVSREKKESFPLTVTSAQKNPTAFYLCASSTGVYQPQHFGDGTRLSIL.

This chain uses TRBV19 with TRBJ2-2, with 7 bases that match TRBD1. The V and J ends lost 9 bases and 6 bases, in that order; junction bases with no gene match: 10. Germline assignment: CDR1 LNHDA and CDR2 SQIVND (reference sequence). CDR3 size: 14 residues. CDR3 loop: CASTRQGMAGELFF. The CDR3 DNA reads TGTGCCAGCACACGACAGGGAATGGCCGGGGAGCTGTTTTTT.

This chain joins TRBV4-1 and TRBJ1-5; D is unresolved. Per germline, CDR1 MGHRA and CDR2 YSYEKL. The CDR3 length is 21 residues. V shed 0 bases and J shed 0 bases, with 24 bases lying between them. CDR3: CASSQDKYSTILGYSNQPQHF. The CDR3 nucleotides are TGCGCCAGCAGCCAAGATAAGTATTCGACAATCCTCGGTTATAGCAATCAGCCCCAGCATTTT.

The chain is built from TRBV27 and TRBJ2-7, with D hard to call. This CDR3 comprises 15 residues. Trimming shortened V by 5 bases and J by 2 bases, and 16 bases separated the two germline ends. CDR1 is MNHEY, CDR2 SMNVEV, per germline (reference sequence). In DNA, the CDR3 is TGTGCCAGCAGTCCCCGACTGGATCTCCCCTACGAGCAGTACTTC. This translates into CASSPRLDLPYEQYF.

The gene calls are TRBV5-4 and TRBJ2-5; D possibly corresponds to TRBD1 (7 bases). Trimming removed 1 base at V and 4 bases at J, with 11 bases between. The CDR3 is 14 amino acids. The germline V gene encodes CDR1 SGHNT and CDR2 YYREEE (reference sequence). CDR3 nucleotide sequence: TGTGCCAGCAGCTTGCGTCAGGGGGGAGAGACCCAGTACTTC. Translation gives CASSLRQGGETQYF. The whole variable domain, remainder taken from reference TRBV5-4 and TRBJ2-5, is ETGVTQSPTHLIKTRGQQVTLRCSSQSGHNTVSWYQQALGQGPQFIFQYYREEENGRGNFPPRFSGLQFPNYSSELNVNALELDDSALYLCASSLRQGGETQYFGPGTRLLVL.

The chain joins TRBV30 to TRBJ1-2; D might be TRBD1 (5 bases). Germline CDR1 GTSNPN, CDR2 SVGIG (reference sequence). The ends were cut back, 4 bases at V and 3 bases at J, with 15 bases in the middle. The CDR3 totals 14 residues. CDR3 in amino acids: CAWKIQGLYYGYTF. The CDR3 DNA is TGTGCCTGGAAGATCCAGGGATTATACTATGGCTACACCTTC.

This clone was counted once. This chain uses TRBV4-1 with TRBJ1-3; maybe TRBD1 (5 bases). The germline gives CDR1 MGHRA, CDR2 YSYEKL. The CDR3 length is 16 residues. With 6 bases removed from V and 0 bases from J, the gap between germline ends came to 15 bases. The CDR3 bases are TGCGCCAGCAGTCTTTATGGGGGACTCTCTGGAAACACCATATATTTT. Its translation: CASSLYGGLSGNTIYF.

This clone has just one count. The chain recombines TRBV12-3 or TRBV12-4 with TRBJ2-1; D is ambiguous. The CDR3 loop spans 11 amino acids. Trimming took off 3 bases at V and 9 bases at J, with 6 bases between the two ends. This chain's CDR3 is CASSFRAEQFF. The CDR3 nucleotides read TGTGCCAGCAGTTTCCGAGCTGAGCAGTTCTTC.

This clone has a single count. The chain joins TRBV10-1 to TRBJ2-5, with 11 bases fitting TRBD2. This CDR3 comprises 16 residues. Germline V gene sequence: CDR1 WNHNN, CDR2 SYGVQD (reference sequence). The V and J ends lost 2 bases and 6 bases, in that order; junction bases with no gene match: 8. DNA for the CDR3: TGCGCCAGCAGTGAGGGTAGTACTAGCGGGAGTAAGACCCAGTACTTC. It encodes CASSEGSTSGSKTQYF.

This chain connects TRBV7-2 to TRBJ2-5; D not certain. The length of the CDR3 is 14 residues. Per the germline V gene, CDR1 is SGHTA and CDR2 is FQGNSA. V lost 0 bases and J 1 base, leaving 6 bases between the germline ends. The CDR3 DNA reads as TGTGCCAGCAGCTTAGCCACCGGCCAAGAGACCCAGTACTTC. This encodes CASSLATGQETQYF.

The chain has TRBV28 and TRBJ2-5; 7 bases match TRBD1. Trimming took 5 bases from V and 3 from J; bases not matched to a gene: 6. The germline gives CDR1 MDHEN, CDR2 SYDVKM. CDR3 length equals 14 residues. The CDR3 sequence is CASSLGQEEETQYF. The CDR3, as DNA: TGTGCCAGCAGTCTAGGACAGGAGGAAGAGACCCAGTACTTC. The full variable domain, rest sourced from reference TRBV28 and TRBJ2-5, is DVKVTQSSRYLVKRTGEKVFLECVQDMDHENMFWYRQDPGLGLRLIYFSYDVKMKEKGDIPEGYSVSREKKERFSLILESASTNQTSMYLCASSLGQEEETQYFGPGTRLLVL.

The chain carries TRBV30 and TRBJ1-2; 9 bases map to TRBD1. Germline assignment: CDR1 GTSNPN and CDR2 SVGIG (reference sequence). V gave up 4 bases and J gave up 8 bases; unmatched junction bases: 8. The CDR3 has 13 amino acids. The CDR3 coding sequence is TGTGCCTGGACCCCGGACAGGGGATGGGGCTACACCTTC. This encodes CAWTPDRGWGYTF.

The chain is built from TRBV6-2 or TRBV6-3 and TRBJ1-2; TRBD1 matches at 7 bases. V was clipped by 4 bases and J by 6 bases; unmatched bases: 17. In germline, CDR1 is MNHEY, CDR2 SVGEGT. The CDR3 totals 17 residues. The CDR3 DNA reads TGTGCCAGCAGTTGGATGACAGGGAATCCGCCCACGGATGGCTACACCTTC. It is translated as CASSWMTGNPPTDGYTF.

In this sample, this clone turned up a few times. The V call is TRBV3-1 (or the pseudogene TRBV3-2), the J call TRBJ1-5, with D possibly TRBD1 on 6 matching bases. The germline gives CDR1 LGHDT, CDR2 YNNKEL (reference sequence). With 3 bases removed from V and 5 bases from J, the gap between germline ends came to 11 bases. The CDR3 totals 14 residues. As DNA, the CDR3 is TGTGCCAGCAGCCAGGGGGCGCCGGATCAGCCCCAGCATTTT. Amino acids: CASSQGAPDQPQHF.

The V gene is TRBV28, the J gene TRBJ2-1, with D hard to call. The CDR3 totals 11 residues. Germline V gene sequence: CDR1 MDHEN, CDR2 SYDVKM. Trimming took 9 bases from V and 7 from J, leaving 10 bases between them. The CDR3 coding sequence is TGTGCCAGTACTATTTGGAATGAGCAGTTCTTC. Residues: CASTIWNEQFF.

The chain carries TRBV20-1 and TRBJ2-5, with 8 nucleotides matching TRBD2. The germline gives CDR1 DFQATT, CDR2 SNEGSKA (reference sequence). The CDR3 extends over 16 amino acids. With 3 bases clipped from V and 0 bases from J, the junction kept 9 bases outside the gene matches. The CDR3 bases are TGCAGTGCTAGTAAACTAGCGGAACAGTACCAAGAGACCCAGTACTTC. Protein product: CSASKLAEQYQETQYF.

The J gene is TRBJ2-5, the V gene TRBV11-2, with 10 bases fitting TRBD2. Looked up from germline, CDR1 is SGHAT and CDR2 is FQNNGV. The CDR3 has 16 residues. Unmatched junction bases numbered 7, after V lost 1 base and J lost 5 bases. For the CDR3, the DNA is TGTGCCAGCAGCTTAGTTCCTAGCGGGAGTTTTGAGACCCAGTACTTC. It is translated as CASSLVPSGSFETQYF.

In its sample, this clone was seen once. The rearrangement uses TRBV9 and TRBJ2-2; tentatively, D is TRBD2 (5 bases). Germline values: CDR1 SGDLS, CDR2 YYNGEE. Trimming shortened V by 3 bases and J by 0 bases, and 9 bases separated the two germline ends. The CDR3 is 15 residues long. The chain's CDR3 is CASSGAVANTGELFF. DNA of the CDR3: TGTGCCAGCAGCGGAGCGGTCGCGAACACCGGGGAGCTGTTTTTT.

A remark on this clone: At one end the junction does not follow the germline gene, possibly because of a read error. The chain couples TRBV25-1 to TRBJ2-7; D is possibly TRBD1 (5 bases). Per the germline V gene, CDR1 is MGHDK and CDR2 is SYGVNS. The CDR3 is made up of 11 amino acids. CDR3 sequence reads: CASSEGSGWVF. The CDR3 bases are TGTGCCAGCAGTGAAGGGTCAGGGTGGGTCTTC.

The J gene is TRBJ2-7, the V gene TRBV6-5; no reliable D call. The CDR3 has 15 residues. V was pared by 6 bases and J by 0 bases, with 15 bases between. CDR1 is MNHEY, CDR2 SVGAGI, per germline. The CDR3 here is CASRVPGMSSYEQYF. In DNA form, the CDR3 reads TGTGCCAGCAGGGTCCCAGGAATGAGCTCCTACGAGCAGTACTTC.

The V and J genes are TRBV9 and TRBJ1-4; D gene ambiguous. The germline V and J ends were trimmed by 4 bases and 7 bases, with 14 bases remaining between them. The CDR3 sequence is 14 residues long. Germline V gene data show CDR1 as SGDLS and CDR2 as YYNGEE. In DNA form, the CDR3 reads TGTGCCAGCAGCCCCCGGACTACGAGTGAAAAACTGTTTTTT. This translates into CASSPRTTSEKLFF.

The chain is built from TRBV19 and TRBJ1-5, with TRBD1 identical over 7 bases. The V gene's germline CDR1 is LNHDA and CDR2 SQIVND (reference sequence). The length of the CDR3 is 14 residues. Losses at the gene ends were 6 bases for V and 6 bases for J; bases not matched to a gene: 8. The DNA of the CDR3 is TGTGCCAGTAGCCCGACAGGGTTCGGTCAGCCCCAGCATTTT. This translates into CASSPTGFGQPQHF.

The rearrangement links TRBV18 to TRBJ2-1, with 7 bases fitting TRBD2. This CDR3 comprises 15 residues. The trim removed 1 base at V and 0 bases at J, leaving 0 bases unmatched. CDR1 and CDR2 (germline): KGHSH, LQKENI. The CDR3 loop reads CASSPRGSSYNEQFF. CDR3 nucleotide sequence: TGTGCCAGCTCACCACGCGGGAGCTCCTACAATGAGCAGTTCTTC.

The V gene is TRBV7-7, the J gene TRBJ2-1; 8 bases are shared with TRBD1. The CDR3 sequence is 17 residues long. Germline-derived CDR1 and CDR2 are SSHAT and FNYEAQ (reference sequence). Trimming removed 4 bases from V and 7 bases from J; junction bases left unmatched: 15. The CDR3 DNA is TGTGCCAGCAGCTCGTCCGTGGCAGGGGGCTCGGTGAATGAGCAGTTCTTC. It codes for CASSSSVAGGSVNEQFF.

The rearrangement joins TRBV19 to TRBJ1-2, with 10 bases fitting TRBD1. Per the germline V gene, CDR1 is LNHDA and CDR2 is SQIVND (reference sequence). The V segment lost 6 bases and the J segment 0 bases; nucleotides outside the gene matches: 4. There are 15 residues in the CDR3. The CDR3 nucleotides are TGTGCCAGTAGCGACAGGGGGCCTCCTAACTATGGCTACACCTTC. Translated, it gives CASSDRGPPNYGYTF.

The V and J genes are TRBV12-5 and TRBJ1-5; 8 nucleotides align to TRBD1. The germline V gene encodes CDR1 LGHNT and CDR2 FRNRAP. V gave up 1 base and J gave up 4 bases; unmatched junction bases: 6. The CDR3 totals 16 residues. The CDR3 here is CASGLGQGLDNQPQHF. DNA of the CDR3: TGTGCTAGTGGTTTGGGACAGGGGTTAGATAATCAGCCCCAGCATTTT.

This chain uses TRBV14 with TRBJ2-3, with D uncertain. V was trimmed by 8 bases and J by 0 bases, leaving 18 bases between them. The CDR3 extends over 16 amino acids. Germline loops: CDR1 SGHDN, CDR2 FVKESK. CDR3 sequence reads: CASDPTRSSSTDTQYF. The DNA of the CDR3 is TGTGCCAGCGATCCGACAAGGTCGTCTAGCACAGATACGCAGTATTTT. Drawing the rest from reference TRBV14 and TRBJ2-3, the complete variable domain is EAGVTQFPSHSVIEKGQTVTLRCDPISGHDNLYWYRRVMGKEIKFLLHFVKESKQDESGMPNNRFLAERTGGTYSTLKVQPAELEDSGVYFCASDPTRSSSTDTQYFGPGTRLTVL.

The chain joins TRBV28 to TRBJ1-2, with 8 positions matching TRBD1. In germline, CDR1 is MDHEN, CDR2 SYDVKM. V dropped 7 bases and J dropped 6; count of bases not matched to a gene: 7. There are 13 residues in the CDR3. The CDR3 region is CASTPGQVDGYTF. CDR3 bases: TGTGCCAGCACCCCGGGACAGGTCGATGGCTACACCTTC.

The chain employs TRBV5-3 and TRBJ1-4; D possibly corresponds to TRBD1 (6 bases). TRBV5-3 is given ORF status, its function remaining uncertain. Trimming pared 4 bases from V and 4 bases from J, leaving 29 bases between. There are 20 residues in the CDR3. DNA of the CDR3: TGTGCCAGAAGCAATGGACAGTGGGCTGGGATTAAGGAGAATAATGAAAAACTGTTTTTT. Translated: CARSNGQWAGIKENNEKLFF.

The V call is TRBV9, the J call TRBJ2-1; TRBD2 matches 11 bases. V shed 2 bases and J 7 bases; nucleotides not matched to a gene: 2. This CDR3 has 14 residues. Germline loops: CDR1 SGDLS, CDR2 YYNGEE. The CDR3 reads CASSVGLADNEQFF. The CDR3 DNA follows: TGTGCCAGCAGCGTGGGACTAGCGGATAATGAGCAGTTCTTC.

This clone was seen a handful of times. The chain uses TRBV2 and TRBJ1-3; no definite D call. V lost 6 bases and J 0 bases, leaving 9 bases between the germline ends. This CDR3 contains 14 residues. CDR1 and CDR2 from the germline V gene are SNHLY and FYNNEI. For the CDR3, the DNA is TGTGCCAGCAGCTCGGTATACTCTGGAAACACCATATATTTT. Encoded protein: CASSSVYSGNTIYF.

The rearrangement links TRBV6-5 to TRBJ1-2; D is perhaps TRBD1 (6 bases). Germline CDR1 and CDR2: MNHEY and SVGAGI. With 6 bases removed from V and 3 bases from J, the gap between germline ends came to 17 bases. The CDR3 sequence is 15 residues long. The CDR3 bases are TGTGCCAGCAGGACAGGCCGGTCCGGATACTATGGCTACACCTTC. Translation gives CASRTGRSGYYGYTF.